Presented here are 26 T cell receptor beta chains from one specimen sequenced in a study of blood T cell repertoires in COVID-19. Sequencing used immunoSEQ multiplex PCR; TCRdb keeps in-frame clones, though not all of them. The table has tens of thousands of clones, 85% seen once. The sequencing input was peripheral blood. These receptor sequences come from a man between 60 and 75 years old with acute or convalescent COVID-19.

The chain couples TRBV20-1 to TRBJ2-3; D perhaps matches TRBD2 (5 bases). The CDR3 sequence is 14 residues long. The V gene lost 3 bases and the J gene lost 4 bases, with 14 bases spanning the gap. CDR1 and CDR2 from the germline V gene are DFQATT and SNEGSKA (reference sequence). The CDR3 reads CSASISSKADTQYF. CDR3 in DNA: TGCAGTGCTAGTATCTCTAGCAAGGCAGATACGCAGTATTTT.

V gene TRBV5-1 combines with J gene TRBJ2-3; a possible D gene is TRBD2 (5 bases). The V and J ends lost 4 bases and 0 bases respectively, with 15 bases between them. Germline V gene sequence: CDR1 SGHRS, CDR2 YFSETQ. The CDR3 contains 16 residues. The CDR3 DNA reads TGCGCCAGCAGCCCTGTGAGTGCGGGCAGCACAGATACGCAGTATTTT. This encodes CASSPVSAGSTDTQYF.

This clone was detected only a few times. The J gene is TRBJ1-2, the V gene TRBV10-2, with no clear D. The V and J ends lost 0 bases and 2 bases respectively, with 7 bases between them. Germline CDR1 and CDR2: WSHSY and SAAADI. CDR3 length: 14 residues. The CDR3 loop is CASSESSRNYGYTF. The DNA for the CDR3 is TGCGCCAGCAGTGAGTCGAGCAGGAACTATGGCTACACCTTC.

The chain is built from TRBV18 and TRBJ2-7, with D possibly being TRBD2 (5 bases). The V gene's germline CDR1 is KGHSH and CDR2 LQKENI. The CDR3 runs 13 residues. V was clipped by 5 bases and J by 2 bases, with 10 bases between them. The CDR3 sequence is CASSTTAAYEQYF. The CDR3, as DNA: TGTGCCAGCTCAACCACAGCGGCCTACGAGCAGTACTTC.

Worth noting for this clone: The same CDR3 is also encoded by other DNA sequences in this sample. The genes are TRBV3-1 (or the pseudogene TRBV3-2) and TRBJ2-7; a weak D match, TRBD2 (7 bases). The germline gives CDR1 LGHDT, CDR2 YNNKEL (reference sequence). This CDR3 comprises 13 residues. V was trimmed by 1 base and J by 6 bases, leaving 10 bases between them. CDR3: CASSQGRGGEQYF. The CDR3 DNA reads as TGTGCCAGCAGCCAAGGGAGGGGGGGCGAGCAGTACTTC.

The chain couples TRBV7-2 to TRBJ1-2, with D uncertain. This CDR3 comprises 13 residues. Per germline, CDR1 SGHTA and CDR2 FQGNSA. Between the trimmed V and J ends, which lost 5 bases and 1 base, there was a span of 8 bases. The CDR3 region has the DNA TGTGCCAGCAGCCCGGGTGTTAACTATGGCTACACCTTC. It is translated as CASSPGVNYGYTF.

The rearrangement links TRBV7-8 to TRBJ2-1; 12 bases agree with TRBD2. Germline assignment: CDR1 SGHVS and CDR2 FQNEAQ. With 1 base clipped from V and 3 bases from J, the junction kept 4 bases outside the gene matches. CDR3 length equals 17 residues. DNA of the CDR3: TGTGCCAGCAGCTTAGGCGTGACTAGCGGGAGCTACAATGAGCAGTTCTTC. This codes for CASSLGVTSGSYNEQFF.

The rearrangement links TRBV20-1 to TRBJ2-5; 8 positions match TRBD2. V lost 3 bases and J lost 5; bases outside the gene matches: 5. The germline gives CDR1 DFQATT, CDR2 SNEGSKA (reference sequence). The CDR3 is 13 amino acids. The CDR3 reads CSASPGLDETQYF. The CDR3 bases are TGCAGTGCTAGTCCGGGACTAGATGAGACCCAGTACTTC.

This clone is a singleton in its sample. The chain employs TRBV5-1 and TRBJ2-5; TRBD2 matches at 7 bases. The CDR3 is 12 residues long. V was clipped by 4 bases and J by 9 bases; unmatched bases: 6. The germline V gene has CDR1 SGHRS and CDR2 YFSETQ. Here the CDR3 DNA reads TGCGCCAGCAGCGCGGGAGTGGCGCCCCAGTACTTC. The encoded protein is CASSAGVAPQYF.

V is TRBV3-1 (or the pseudogene TRBV3-2) and J is TRBJ1-6; TRBD1 aligns across 7 bases. With V trimmed by 4 bases and J by 0 bases, 6 bases remained unmatched. CDR1 and CDR2 (germline): LGHDT, YNNKEL (reference sequence). The CDR3 has 17 residues. The DNA for the CDR3 is TGTGCCAGCAGCCCCTGGACAGGAGTCTCCTATAATTCACCCCTCCACTTT. Protein: CASSPWTGVSYNSPLHF.

Comment on this clone: A read error may produce the germline difference seen at one junction end. V and J are TRBV7-9 and TRBJ2-7; unclear D gene. CDR3 length: 14 amino acids. Germline V CDR1 and CDR2: SEHNR, FQNEAQ (reference sequence). The CDR3 DNA reads as TGTGCCAGCATCTTAGACGTTACATCCTACGAGCAGTACTTC. The encoded protein is CASILDVTSYEQYF.

The CDR3 sequence is CASSFLASSTDTQYF. The CDR3 coding sequence is TGTGCCAGCAGCTTTCTAGCGTCTAGCACAGATACGCAGTATTTT. This sequence joins TRBV5-5 and TRBJ2-3, with a possible D match to TRBD2 (6 bases). Germline CDR1 is SGHKS and CDR2 is YYEKEE (reference sequence). This CDR3 has 15 residues. V was shortened by 2 bases and J by 0 bases, with 10 bases between the two germline ends.

The rearrangement uses TRBV27 and TRBJ2-4, with a weak D call TRBD1 (6 bases). Trimming cost V 6 bases and J 10 bases, with 19 bases left between them. Germline CDR1 MNHEY, CDR2 SMNVEV (reference sequence). This CDR3 contains 14 residues. CDR3 sequence reads: CASSPPIKGGIQYF. CDR3 bases: TGTGCCAGCAGCCCCCCGATCAAAGGGGGTATTCAGTACTTC.

This clone has just one count. The chain couples TRBV30 to TRBJ1-3; D unclear. CDR1 is GTSNPN, CDR2 SVGIG, per germline (reference sequence). The CDR3 is 13 amino acids. Trimming took 3 bases from V and 0 from J, leaving 6 bases between them. CDR3 amino acids: CAWRGLSGNTIYF. DNA of the CDR3: TGTGCCTGGAGGGGCCTCTCTGGAAACACCATATATTTT.

The J gene is TRBJ2-2, the V gene TRBV5-4; 10 nucleotides match TRBD2. The length of the CDR3 is 17 residues. V lost 0 bases to trimming and J lost 4 bases; unmatched junction nucleotides: 6. Germline-derived CDR1 and CDR2 are SGHNT and YYREEE (reference sequence). The CDR3 loop is CASSLGLAGPPTGELFF. In DNA, the CDR3 is TGTGCCAGCAGCTTGGGACTAGCGGGCCCTCCCACCGGGGAGCTGTTTTTT.

The rearrangement links TRBV3-1 (or the pseudogene TRBV3-2) to TRBJ1-2; possibly TRBD1 for D (6 bases). Germline CDR1 is LGHDT and CDR2 is YNNKEL (reference sequence). This CDR3 region has 14 residues. V was cut by 4 bases and J by 4 bases, with 13 bases left in between. In nucleotides, the CDR3 is TGTGCCAGCAGCCCGCCTGACAGGTTCTATGGCTACACCTTC. Its protein product is CASSPPDRFYGYTF.

This chain links TRBV18 with TRBJ1-3, with 7 positions matching TRBD1. Germline assignment: CDR1 KGHSH and CDR2 LQKENI. This CDR3 has 15 amino acids. With 3 bases clipped from V and 1 base from J, the junction kept 3 bases outside the gene matches. The CDR3 nucleotides read TGTGCCAGCTCACCTAACAGGGGTTCTGGAAACACCATATATTTT. Its protein product is CASSPNRGSGNTIYF.

The V call is TRBV10-2, the J call TRBJ1-1, with D maybe TRBD1 (6 bases). Germline assignment: CDR1 WSHSY and CDR2 SAAADI. Deletions cut 5 bases from V and 8 bases from J, with 18 bases between. The CDR3 is made up of 14 amino acids. The CDR3 reads CASSLLQGRGEAFF. CDR3 DNA: TGCGCCAGCAGTCTACTACAGGGTCGCGGGGAAGCTTTCTTT.

The chain employs TRBV20-1 and TRBJ2-1; tentatively, D is TRBD2 (5 bases). Deletions cut 3 bases from V and 12 bases from J, with 9 bases between. Germline V gene sequence: CDR1 DFQATT, CDR2 SNEGSKA (reference sequence). The CDR3 contains 10 residues. The CDR3 coding sequence is TGCAGTGCTAGCCGGGAATGGCAGTTCTTC. Translation gives CSASREWQFF.

The CDR3 DNA follows: TGTGCCAGCAGTCGACTAGCGGGAGGGCCCAACAATGAGCAGTTCTTC. It is translated as CASSRLAGGPNNEQFF. J is TRBJ2-1 and V is TRBV2, with 14 bases that match TRBD2. The germline gives CDR1 SNHLY, CDR2 FYNNEI. The CDR3 extends over 16 amino acids. The ends lost 5 bases at V and 5 bases at J; junction bases unmatched: 5.

This rearrangement joins TRBV11-3 to TRBJ2-1; TRBD1 is a possible D gene (5 bases). The V end lost 1 base, the J end lost 12 bases, and 13 bases lay between the germline ends. Per germline, CDR1 SGHNT and CDR2 YENEEA. The CDR3 totals 13 residues. This CDR3 reads CASSLGWGLGQFF. The CDR3 DNA follows: TGTGCCAGCAGCTTAGGTTGGGGCTTGGGGCAGTTCTTC.

This chain uses TRBV6-2 or TRBV6-3 with TRBJ2-1, with 11 positions matching TRBD1. V was pared by 1 base and J by 4 bases, with 0 bases of the junction left unmatched. This CDR3 comprises 15 residues. CDR1 is MNHEY, CDR2 SVGEGT, per germline. CDR3: CASSYWDRGYNEQFF. CDR3 nucleotides: TGTGCCAGCAGTTACTGGGACAGGGGGTACAATGAGCAGTTCTTC.

This clone was seen a handful of times. The chain couples TRBV4-3 to TRBJ1-2; a weak D match, TRBD1 (6 bases). The V gene's germline CDR1 is LGHNA and CDR2 YSLEER. Between the trimmed V and J ends, which lost 4 bases and 2 bases, there was a span of 20 bases. This CDR3 has 17 residues. This CDR3 reads CASSPGMAGVINYGYTF. CDR3 sequence (DNA): TGCGCCAGCAGCCCGGGAATGGCAGGGGTTATAAACTATGGCTACACCTTC.

J is TRBJ2-3 and V is TRBV5-1, with TRBD2 matching 8 bases. CDR1 SGHRS and CDR2 YFSETQ come from the germline V gene. Unmatched junction bases numbered 8, after V lost 5 bases and J lost 0 bases. The CDR3 is 16 amino acids. DNA of the CDR3: TGCGCCAGCAGATCCGGGACTAGAGGAAGCACAGATACGCAGTATTTT. This codes for CASRSGTRGSTDTQYF.

The rearrangement links TRBV7-9 to TRBJ1-1; D not resolved. Trimming shortened V by 0 bases and J by 7 bases, and 6 bases separated the two germline ends. CDR3 length: 12 residues. CDR1 SEHNR and CDR2 FQNEAQ come from the germline V gene (reference sequence). The CDR3 DNA sequence: TGTGCCAGCAGCTTAGCCACAGATGAAGCTTTCTTT. Protein product: CASSLATDEAFF. Full variable domain (remainder filled in from reference TRBV7-9 and TRBJ1-1): DTGVSQNPRHKITKRGQNVTFRCDPISEHNRLYWYRQTLGQGPEFLTYFQNEAQLEKSRLLSDRFSAERPKGSFSTLEIQRTEQGDSAMYLCASSLATDEAFFGQGTRLTVV.

This clone was observed a handful of times. The chain combines TRBV5-5 with TRBJ1-6, with 7 bases lining up with TRBD1. The germline V gene has CDR1 SGHKS and CDR2 YYEKEE (reference sequence). Trimming at V came to 0 bases and at J to 2 bases, leaving 2 bases not matched to a gene. This CDR3 contains 16 residues. CDR3 bases: TGTGCCAGCAGCTTGGCGCAGGGGGCCTATAATTCACCCCTCCACTTT. Protein: CASSLAQGAYNSPLHF.